This T cell receptor (beta chain) was captured in a study of blood T cell repertoires in COVID-19. This clone came up a few times. Original data processing: Quantification of nucleated cells was approximated via reference gene primer amplification. This table comes from immunoSEQ multiplex PCR, and its TCRdb copy is limited to in-frame clones, with some not included. V, J and clone size were drawn from that table, and D and trimming were deduced from the DNA. This sample has more than 300,000 clones, with 90% to 95% found just once. CDR1 is MGHDK, CDR2 SYGVNS, per germline. The ends were cut back, 9 bases at V and 2 bases at J, with 10 bases in the middle. The CDR3 sequence is 12 residues long.

The sequence was obtained from a young woman who had been exposed to COVID-19. The rearrangement links TRBV25-1 to TRBJ1-1; no clear D gene. Sequencing used PBMCs or T cells enriched from blood (not recorded which). This CDR3 is CARVTRNTEAFF. The CDR3 DNA sequence: TGTGCCAGGGTCACCAGAAACACTGAAGCTTTCTTT.